These T cell receptor beta chains were read from a single sample in a study of CD8 T cells in Susac syndrome. TCRdb reprocessed the immunoSEQ multiplex PCR reads with MiXCR, giving one entry per CDR3 protein. Found here are 130,000 or so distinct CDR3 sequences, around 95% of them singletons; the top ten hold over 0.1%. The specimen sequenced was CD4+ T cells from PBMCs. Source of these receptors: a human donor with multiple sclerosis. Each CDR3 is given without its conserved first and last residue. The order of the fields is V gene, J gene, CDR3 protein.

V: TRBV20-1
J: TRBJ2-7
CDR3: SAPLRGAYEQY

V: TRBV20-1
J: TRBJ2-1
CDR3: SARDLQGAYNEQF

V: TRBV29-1
J: TRBJ2-7
CDR3: SVSQGPSYEQY

V: TRBV30
J: TRBJ1-1
CDR3: AWTIRGGAEAF

V: TRBV24-1
J: TRBJ2-3
CDR3: ATSGRTSGGTDTQY

V: TRBV12-3/TRBV12-4
J: TRBJ1-2
CDR3: ASRIWERDRDPGYT

V: TRBV2
J: TRBJ2-5
CDR3: ASSMTETQY

V: TRBV20-1
J: TRBJ1-5
CDR3: SARDSGSNQPQH

V: TRBV7-2
J: TRBJ2-1
CDR3: ASSLEWSSYNEQF

V: TRBV5-4
J: TRBJ1-2
CDR3: ASSLPPPNYGYT

V: TRBV24-1
J: TRBJ2-7
CDR3: ATSASDTNYEQY

V: TRBV6-1
J: TRBJ2-3
CDR3: ASSEARRDPDTQY

V: TRBV11-2
J: TRBJ2-1
CDR3: ASSPRQGYNEQF

V: TRBV28
J: TRBJ1-6
CDR3: ASSINPMGSPLH

V: TRBV29-1
J: TRBJ1-6
CDR3: SGSNRSPLH

V: TRBV13
J: TRBJ1-6
CDR3: ASSRGQGNPMSPLH

V: TRBV2
J: TRBJ2-1
CDR3: ASRGTDSSSYNEQF

V: TRBV5-1
J: TRBJ2-7
CDR3: ASSLIQGAYEQY

V: TRBV12-3/TRBV12-4
J: TRBJ1-5
CDR3: ASSLGAGTGDQPQH

V: TRBV5-1
J: TRBJ2-1
CDR3: ASSLLAITVNEQF

V: TRBV5-1
J: TRBJ2-1
CDR3: ASSWTAGGPANNEQF

V: TRBV28
J: TRBJ1-6
CDR3: ASSRGTGHNSPLH

V: TRBV10-3
J: TRBJ2-7
CDR3: AISDQREGYEQY

V: TRBV9
J: TRBJ2-1
CDR3: ASSVGLSSYNEQF

V: TRBV9
J: TRBJ2-5
CDR3: ASSVGSGVLAQY

V: TRBV24-1
J: TRBJ2-3
CDR3: ATSDLDRAATDTQY

V: TRBV27
J: TRBJ1-5
CDR3: ASRGREQPQH

V: TRBV24-1
J: TRBJ1-5
CDR3: ATRSGDSQPQH

V: TRBV12-3/TRBV12-4
J: TRBJ2-5
CDR3: ASKREGYQETQY

V: TRBV9
J: TRBJ2-5
CDR3: ASSVGSAGGSQETQY

V: TRBV12-3/TRBV12-4
J: TRBJ2-1
CDR3: ASSLTGWTYNEQF

V: TRBV29-1
J: TRBJ2-1
CDR3: SVDTARSYNEQF

V: TRBV15
J: TRBJ2-7
CDR3: ATSRVHKRDYEQY

V: TRBV30
J: TRBJ1-5
CDR3: AWSGQVGNQPQH

V: TRBV28
J: TRBJ2-1
CDR3: ASTPRGVGYNEQF

V: TRBV20-1
J: TRBJ2-5
CDR3: SAPSTQQETQY

V: TRBV19
J: TRBJ1-5
CDR3: ASKQGLHHQPQH

V: TRBV28
J: TRBJ1-1
CDR3: ASHAMGMEAF

V: TRBV27
J: TRBJ2-6
CDR3: ASSLYSKGANVLT

V: TRBV30
J: TRBJ2-2
CDR3: AWSGYRVGGLGGTGELF

V: TRBV5-1
J: TRBJ2-2
CDR3: ASSSGARANTGELF

V: TRBV28
J: TRBJ2-4
CDR3: ASSLTDKLAKNIQY

V: TRBV15
J: TRBJ2-1
CDR3: ATCRDHTSGNEQF

V: TRBV30
J: TRBJ2-7
CDR3: AWSGYPLAGGSEQY

V: TRBV9
J: TRBJ1-2
CDR3: ASSVTSIPRVDGYT

V: TRBV20-1
J: TRBJ1-5
CDR3: SARDLQSNQPQH

V: TRBV30
J: TRBJ1-2
CDR3: ARQGNYGYT

V: TRBV7-3
J: TRBJ1-1
CDR3: ASSSAAGNTEAF

V: TRBV19
J: TRBJ1-1
CDR3: ASSIGGDSFGTEAF

V: TRBV5-4
J: TRBJ1-1
CDR3: ASSTPNTEAF

V: TRBV9
J: TRBJ2-3
CDR3: ASSVLGDTQY

V: TRBV7-2
J: TRBJ2-3
CDR3: ASSLAGQSSTDTQY

V: TRBV6-5
J: TRBJ1-1
CDR3: ASSVRAGGSGEAF

V: TRBV30
J: TRBJ1-2
CDR3: AWSVGQGQKFGYT